Listed here are 15 T cell receptor beta chains from one sample, sequenced in a study of tumor-infiltrating lymphocytes in primary liver carcinoma. A constant-region primer primed TCR beta cDNA synthesis from about 0.55 ug of total RNA. Three-round nested multiplex PCR performed with slightly modified ARM-PCR produced the TCR beta libraries. It was with TRBV1-TRBV30 forward primers and a C-beta reverse primer that the first two PCR rounds were run, at about 10 cycles each. One entry per CDR3 protein, called by TCRdb with MiXCR from the multiplex PCR reads. The sample carries about 120,000 distinct CDR3 sequences, nearly 70% recorded once. Co-extraction yielded RNA and DNA from around 18-30 mg of unsorted bulk tissue. Input material: tumor-adjacent normal liver tissue. These receptors originate from a woman aged 55-69 years with primary liver carcinoma and hepatitis B virus infection.

Worth noting for this clonotype: The germline gene is not matched at one end of the junction; a read error may be the cause. The chain couples TRBV6-6 to TRBJ2-4; 7 bases align to TRBD1. The CDR3 consists of 19 residues. Germline V gene data show CDR1 as MNHNY and CDR2 as SVGAGI (reference sequence). The CDR3 loop reads CPSSPTGAPILLGKNIQYF. For the CDR3, the DNA is TGTCCCAGCAGTCCCACAGGGGCCCCTATCCTACTAGGCAAAAACATTCAGTACTTC.

Turning to this clonotype: Because it lacks the conserved phenylalanine or tryptophan at the end, this CDR3 is likely a read error. This sequence joins TRBV5-4 and TRBJ1-1, with a weak D call TRBD1 (6 bases). This CDR3 region has 16 residues. V was cut by 3 bases and J by 0 bases, with 15 bases left in between. Germline V gene sequence: CDR1 SGHNT, CDR2 YYREEE (reference sequence). CDR3 in amino acids: CASSSPPRQVNTEAFI. In DNA, the CDR3 is TGTGCCAGCAGCTCACCTCCGAGACAGGTGAACACTGAAGCTTTCATT.

With regard to this clonotype: A clone one base away is much larger, so this may be a read error. The V and J genes are TRBV5-1 and TRBJ2-5; TRBD2 matches 11 bases. The CDR3 runs to 15 residues. In germline, CDR1 is SGHRS, CDR2 YFSETQ. CDR3 in DNA: TGCGCCAGCAGCTTGAGTAGCGGGAGGGAAGAGATCCAGTACTTC. Its protein is CASSLSSGREEIQYF.

In the case of this clonotype: Relative to the germline gene, one junction end is altered; a read error may explain this. As DNA, the CDR3 is TGTCCCAGTAGCTTAGCAAGGCGGTCCTACGAGCAGTACTTC. This codes for CPSSLARRSYEQYF. The chain joins TRBV7-8 to TRBJ2-7; D is unclear. CDR1 and CDR2 from the germline V gene are SGHVS and FQNEAQ. The CDR3 is 14 residues long.

About this clonotype itself: This may come from a read error, since a much larger clone is one base off. CDR3 coding DNA: TGCAGTGCTGGAGAGACTAGGATAACAGATACGCAGTATTTT. It yields the protein CSAGETRITDTQYF. The rearrangement joins TRBV20-1 to TRBJ2-3; a possible D gene is TRBD2 (6 bases). CDR1 is DFQATT and CDR2 is SNEGSKA in the germline V gene (reference sequence). The CDR3 sequence is 14 residues long.

This clonotype was seen a single time. The junction and the germline gene differ at one end; a read error may be behind it. The chain combines TRBV29-1 with TRBJ2-7; D perhaps matches TRBD2 (5 bases). Germline V gene data show CDR1 as SQVTM and CDR2 as ANQGSEA. The CDR3 sequence is 14 residues long. The CDR3 DNA reads as TGCAGTGTTGGAGGCCACAGCAGCTCCTACGAGCAGTACTTC. Translation gives CSVGGHSSSYEQYF.

This clonotype was counted many times. The chain recombines TRBV5-6 with TRBJ2-7; TRBD1 matches at 9 bases. V lost 4 bases and J lost 4; bases outside the gene matches: 9. The CDR3 runs to 15 residues. Germline CDR1 reads SGHDT; CDR2 reads YYEEEE. CDR3 in DNA: TGTGCCAGCAGCGCCCACGGGACAGGGTATTACGAGCAGTACTTC. It encodes CASSAHGTGYYEQYF.

The sample holds many counts of this clonotype. The rearrangement links TRBV4-1 to TRBJ2-5, with 10 positions matching TRBD1. CDR1 and CDR2 (germline): MGHRA, YSYEKL. Trimming took 4 bases from V and 5 from J; bases not matched to a gene: 7. The CDR3 totals 15 residues. The CDR3 loop is CASSPQGQGIETQYF. CDR3 nucleotide sequence: TGCGCCAGCAGCCCCCAGGGACAGGGGATTGAGACCCAGTACTTC.

With respect to this clonotype: One end of the junction is discordant with germline, which a read error may explain. The gene calls are TRBV29-1 and TRBJ1-4; 8 positions agree with TRBD1. Germline V gene lookup returns CDR1 SQVTM and CDR2 ANQGSEA. The CDR3 is made up of 14 amino acids. CDR3 region: CSVGSGGTNEKLVF. CDR3 bases: TGCAGCGTAGGTTCAGGGGGCACTAATGAAAAACTGGTTTTT.

This clonotype was observed many times. The CDR3 is CASSLQGKTQYF. CDR3 sequence (DNA): TGTGCCAGCAGCTTGCAGGGGAAGACCCAGTACTTC. This chain links TRBV5-6 with TRBJ2-5; a possible D gene is TRBD1 (6 bases). This CDR3 has 12 residues. Trimming pared 1 base from V and 6 bases from J, leaving 7 bases between. Germline V gene sequence: CDR1 SGHDT, CDR2 YYEEEE.

There are many counts of this clonotype. This chain connects TRBV12-3 or TRBV12-4 to TRBJ1-3; D is uncertain. Deletions cut 4 bases from V and 2 bases from J, with 3 bases between. The CDR3 is 12 residues long. CDR3 in amino acids: CASSSPGNTIYF. In nucleotides, the CDR3 is TGTGCCAGCAGTTCCCCTGGAAACACCATATATTTT.

Worth noting for this clonotype: The conserved final phenylalanine or tryptophan is absent from the CDR3, which likely points to a read error. It is unclear where the CDR3 begins or ends on the DNA, so no DNA is shown, and the CDR3 is as TCRdb lists it. The genes are TRBV12-3 or TRBV12-4 and TRBJ1-2. The CDR3 length equals 13 residues, ends included. The CDR3 spells CASSWLSQDGYTL.

With regard to this clonotype: The CDR3 carries no conserved terminal phenylalanine or tryptophan, so it likely arises from a read error. V and J are TRBV11-1 and TRBJ2-1, with 8 bases fitting TRBD1. CDR3 length equals 16 residues. Per germline, CDR1 SGHAT and CDR2 FQDESV (reference sequence). This chain's CDR3 is CASSLRTGSRNNGQFL. The CDR3 region has the DNA TGTGCCAGCAGCTTACGGACAGGGTCGCGGAACAATGGGCAGTTCCTC.

About this clonotype itself: One end of the junction varies from germline; a read error may be responsible. This chain's CDR3 is CNVEGQGYEQYF. The CDR3 nucleotides are TGCAACGTTGAAGGTCAGGGCTACGAGCAATACTTC. The chain links TRBV29-1 to TRBJ2-7; TRBD1 might be the D (5 bases). Germline V gives CDR1 SQVTM, CDR2 ANQGSEA. The CDR3 consists of 12 residues.

This chain uses TRBV6-1 with TRBJ2-1; 9 bases are a match to TRBD2. The CDR3 consists of 14 residues. V shed 10 bases, J shed 8 bases, and the junction held 12 bases outside the gene matches. CDR1 is MNHNS and CDR2 is SASEGT in the germline V gene. CDR3 region: CAIRAGGTDYEQFF. DNA of the CDR3: TGTGCCATCAGGGCGGGAGGGACGGACTATGAGCAGTTCTTC.